The T cell receptor (beta chain) under discussion was sequenced for a study of blood T cells in healthy people across ages. This clonotype has more than one count but fewer than ten. Researchers isolated at least 7 million PBMCs per sample. The V and J ends lost 6 bases and 1 base, in that order; junction bases with no gene match: 1. The CDR3 contains 13 residues. Germline CDR1 MNHEY, CDR2 SMNVEV (reference sequence). A J-beta primer mix and a sample-barcoded 5' primer were used in a second PCR of roughly 6 to 11 cycles. TCRdb redid the calling of the 5' RACE reads with MiXCR, one entry per CDR3 protein. The sample has over a million distinct CDR3 sequences; 55% to 75% are singletons.

The chain combines TRBV27 with TRBJ2-7; 9 positions agree with TRBD1. Sequencing was performed on blood. The sequence came from a man younger than 30 in good health. As DNA, the CDR3 is TGTGCCAGCAGGACAGGGGGATCCTACGAGCAGTACTTC. It encodes CASRTGGSYEQYF.